Below, one T cell receptor beta chain is given with its context. What this receptor recognizes is not known. The conserved final phenylalanine or tryptophan is absent from the CDR3, which likely points to a read error. The limits of the CDR3 on the DNA are not certain, so only TCRdb's listed CDR3 is given. The library was made by PCR. The reads were generated on an Illumina HiSeq 2000. The raw public data were reprocessed by TCRdb itself: fastp quality trimming at Q25, MiXCR clonotype calling, in-frame beta chains only. Duplicate CDR3 protein sequences are folded into a single record with the most common DNA and genes. This sample comprises about 14,000 distinct CDR3 sequences, about 54% of them detected only once. Over 35% of the sample lies in the top ten. This specimen belongs to a study of tumor-infiltrating lymphocytes in oesophageal squamous cell carcinoma (dated by TCRdb to 2016 to 2018). This TCR derives from a male donor with esophageal squamous cell carcinoma. The sample consisted of esophageal tumor tissue.

The CDR3 reads CASSQTVVDGYTFGS. Here the chain combines TRBV12-3 or TRBV12-4 and TRBJ2-7. With termini counted, the CDR3 has 15 amino acids.